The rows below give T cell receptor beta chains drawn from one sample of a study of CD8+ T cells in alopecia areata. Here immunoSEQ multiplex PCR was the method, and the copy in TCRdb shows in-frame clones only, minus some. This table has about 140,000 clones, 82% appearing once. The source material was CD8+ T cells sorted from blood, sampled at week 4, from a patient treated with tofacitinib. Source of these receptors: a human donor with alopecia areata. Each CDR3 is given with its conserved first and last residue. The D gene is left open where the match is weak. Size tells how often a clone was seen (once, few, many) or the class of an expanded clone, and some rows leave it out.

CDR3 DNA: TGTGCCAGCAGCGCATGGGACAGCCCGGACGAGCAGTACTTC
CDR3 protein: CASSAWDSPDEQYF
D gene: TRBD1
J gene: TRBJ2-7
V gene: TRBV9
clone size: -

CDR3 DNA: TGTGCCAGCAGCTTGGTAACCGGGGAGCTGTTTTTT
CDR3 protein: CASSLVTGELFF
D gene: -
J gene: TRBJ2-2
V gene: TRBV7-8
clone size: -

CDR3 DNA: TGCAGCGTTGCTGAGGGTGCCTACGAGCAGTACTTC
CDR3 protein: CSVAEGAYEQYF
D gene: -
J gene: TRBJ2-7
V gene: TRBV29-1
clone size: -

CDR3 DNA: TGTGCCAGCAGTACGACCGACCGGGACACCAGTTACAATGAGCAGTTCTTC
CDR3 protein: CASSTTDRDTSYNEQFF
D gene: -
J gene: TRBJ2-1
V gene: TRBV7-9
clone size: -

CDR3 DNA: TGTGCCACGAAAAAGGGCACGGCGGTGGGAAACATTCAGTACTTC
CDR3 protein: CATKKGTAVGNIQYF
D gene: -
J gene: TRBJ2-4
V gene: TRBV27
clone size: -

CDR3 DNA: TGTGCCAGCAATCCTGTCGGGACAGGCTCCTACGAGCAGTACTTC
CDR3 protein: CASNPVGTGSYEQYF
D gene: TRBD1
J gene: TRBJ2-7
V gene: TRBV7-2
clone size: -

CDR3 DNA: TGCAGCGTTGTATGGCCAACAGAGACCCAGTACTTC
CDR3 protein: CSVVWPTETQYF
D gene: -
J gene: TRBJ2-5
V gene: TRBV29-1
clone size: -

CDR3 DNA: TGTGCCAGTAGTGGTGGGGGCTACACCTTC
CDR3 protein: CASSGGGYTF
D gene: -
J gene: TRBJ1-2
V gene: TRBV19
clone size: -

CDR3 DNA: TGCAGCGTTGAAGATCTCCCAGGGGGCGCCCCCGGGGAGCTGTTTTTT
CDR3 protein: CSVEDLPGGAPGELFF
D gene: TRBD1
J gene: TRBJ2-2
V gene: TRBV29-1
clone size: -

CDR3 DNA: TGTGCCAGCAGCGTCGGACTAGCGATAAAAGAGACCCAGTACTTC
CDR3 protein: CASSVGLAIKETQYF
D gene: TRBD2
J gene: TRBJ2-5
V gene: TRBV9
clone size: -

CDR3 DNA: TGTGCCAGCAGCTCCCGGGACGGCAGCTCCTACGAGCAGTACTTC
CDR3 protein: CASSSRDGSSYEQYF
D gene: -
J gene: TRBJ2-7
V gene: TRBV5-6
clone size: few

CDR3 DNA: TGCGCCAGCAGCCAAGACGCGGAGGGGGATAACTACGAGCAGTACTTC
CDR3 protein: CASSQDAEGDNYEQYF
D gene: -
J gene: TRBJ2-7
V gene: TRBV4-1
clone size: -

CDR3 DNA: TGCGCCAGCAGCCAGACTAGCGGCCGTCCGGCAGATACGCAGTATTTT
CDR3 protein: CASSQTSGRPADTQYF
D gene: TRBD2
J gene: TRBJ2-3
V gene: TRBV4-3
clone size: -

CDR3 DNA: TGTGCCAGCAGTCCCGTAGGCTCGTCTTATACGCAGTATTTT
CDR3 protein: CASSPVGSSYTQYF
D gene: -
J gene: TRBJ2-3
V gene: TRBV5-6
clone size: -

CDR3 DNA: TGTGCCAGCAGTCTAACAGCGGGCTCCTACAATGAGCAGTTCTTC
CDR3 protein: CASSLTAGSYNEQFF
D gene: -
J gene: TRBJ2-1
V gene: TRBV27
clone size: -

CDR3 DNA: TGCGCCAGCAGCCAAGGTTCAGGGTTCTACGAGCAGTACTTC
CDR3 protein: CASSQGSGFYEQYF
D gene: -
J gene: TRBJ2-7
V gene: TRBV4-1
clone size: -

CDR3 DNA: TGTGCCAGCAGTCCGTCCGGACGCGGCTCAGATACGCAGTATTTT
CDR3 protein: CASSPSGRGSDTQYF
D gene: -
J gene: TRBJ2-3
V gene: TRBV6-5
clone size: few

CDR3 DNA: TGTGCCAGCAGCTCCAGACGGGATCCGGGGACCGGGGAGCTGTTTTTT
CDR3 protein: CASSSRRDPGTGELFF
D gene: -
J gene: TRBJ2-2
V gene: TRBV7-6
clone size: -

CDR3 DNA: TGTGCCAGTGCGACAGCGGAAAAGAATGAGCAGTTCTTC
CDR3 protein: CASATAEKNEQFF
D gene: -
J gene: TRBJ2-1
V gene: TRBV7-9
clone size: few

CDR3 DNA: TGTGCCTGGAGCGTCAGTTTAACCTACGAGCAGTACTTC
CDR3 protein: CAWSVSLTYEQYF
D gene: -
J gene: TRBJ2-7
V gene: TRBV30
clone size: -